The present entry profiles one TCR beta chain with its context. No antigen is known for it. This specimen comes from a study of cytomegalovirus exposure and HLA in healthy donors. The study's findings and limits: Presence/absence analyses treated sequencing depth as roughly uniform across donors. Most sequenced TCRs were rare (though some public TCRs occurred in many donors). What TCR beta sequences reportedly achieved was accurate prediction of HLA-A and HLA-B alleles in most subjects. In a later analysis, TCR beta V- and J-gene trimming showed a link to a missense DCLRE1C variant.

PCR employed 60 Vbeta and 13 Jbeta primers. Only in-frame clones appear in the TCRdb table, and some are missing; sequencing was by immunoSEQ multiplex PCR. The sample lists about 120,000 clones; about 75% were seen once. The CDR3 runs to 15 residues. In germline, CDR1 is SGHTA, CDR2 FQGNSA. V lost 7 bases to trimming and J lost 0 bases; unmatched junction nucleotides: 7. The receptor was derived from a woman between 40 and 55 years old in good health and CMV-seropositive. The sample taken for sequencing was PBMCs. The chain recombines TRBV7-2 with TRBJ2-3, with TRBD2 matching 7 bases. DNA for the CDR3: TGTGCCAGCACCTCAAGCGGGGTTAGCACAGATACGCAGTATTTT. Translation gives CASTSSGVSTDTQYF.